Reported below is one T cell receptor beta chain. The antigen it recognizes is unknown. No base-level quality is on record; no much larger clone is a single base apart. The data belong to a study of Tregs in tolerant kidney transplant recipients (dated by TCRdb to between 2018 and 2021). About the investigation overall: The transplants used related donors with nonmyeloablative bone marrow transplantation, and mixed chimerism in the human trials was transient. Before combined kidney and bone marrow transplantation, this study identified donor-specific regulatory T cells using TCRbeta sequencing and then followed those same cells after transplant. Results the study describes overall, beyond this receptor: Because the study included only a small number of patients, the results must be confirmed in larger populations and under other immunosuppression protocols. For some patients, the PCR primers changed as time went on, which meant samples from those patients could not be compared with one another at the nucleotide level. Although technical replication error seemed to be minimal, the question of biological reproducibility was not addressed directly. Expanding Tregs with activated donor B cells appeared to identify the most biologically relevant and donor-specific TCRbeta repertoire. In tolerant patients, donor-specific Tregs expanded more than Tregs overall, which suggests antigen-driven rather than nonspecific expansion.

For TCRbeta CDR3 sequencing, genomic DNA was extracted from sorted cells using the QIAGEN DNeasy Blood and Tissue Kit. High-throughput TCRbeta CDR3 sequencing, including PCR amplification with bias correction and internal controls, was performed commercially through immunoSEQ. Processing in the source paper ran as follows. A unique productive TCRbeta sequence was defined by the CDR3 nucleotide sequence when primers matched, and otherwise by the CDR3 amino acid sequence together with the Vbeta and Jbeta genes. To correct for sorting error, sequences found in more than one sorted population at a frequency ratio of 2:1 or less were discarded, and the remaining shared sequences were assigned to the population with the higher frequency. A sequence was defined as donor-reactive if the sequence was expanded at least 5-fold in CFSE-low cells compared with unstimulated cells and had a frequency of at least 0.01% in CFSE-low cells. Repertoire divergence was quantified by Jensen-Shannon divergence using the top 100 TCRbeta sequences ranked by frequency. For samples with multiple sequencing runs, sorting error was corrected in each run separately before the runs were combined. Drawn from immuneACCESS, this table holds only the in-frame rearrangements with V and J called that TCRdb kept. Clones are partly lost; checked studies trace under half to an unresolved V gene and leave the rest unexplained. The DNA gave D and trimming, while V, J and clone size come from that table. The sample table lists around 78,000 clones, roughly 90% of them with a count of one. Approximately 0.3% of the sample is in the top ten clones.

The germline V and J ends show losses of 4 bases and 0 bases respectively, and no gene match explains 18 bases of the junction. The CDR3 runs 20 amino acids, cysteine and phenylalanine included. The CDR3 DNA has 60 bases and is translated from base 1. Looking up the germline V gene yields CDR1 SQVTM and CDR2 ANQGSEA. The time point tag for this specimen amounts to: blood sample drawn before combined kidney and bone marrow transplant. Thawed PBMCs were FACS-sorted into unstimulated Tregs (CD4+CD25+CD127-), CD4+ non-Tregs (CD4+CD25-), CD4 cells and CD8 cells. Thawed PBMCs were rested overnight at 37 degrees C with about 200 IU/ml IL-2 before Treg sorting. Patients were 4 combined kidney and bone marrow transplant recipients from the ITN036ST trial, and only these trial subjects had samples available. Healthy control blood was processed to PBMCs with a Ficoll density gradient and then cryopreserved, whereas patient PBMCs were collected both before and after transplant.

The sequence is built from TRBV29-1 and TRBJ1-5; 10 central bases correspond to TRBD1. Here the sequenced sample was Tregs from blood, taken before the transplant. The sequence came from a human donor who received a combined kidney and bone marrow transplant. The DNA reads as follows: TGCAGCGTTGTATTCTCGGAGCGGACAGGGGGAACCTATAGCAATCAGCCCCAGCATTTT. Translated, this is CSVVFSERTGGTYSNQPQHF.